This T cell receptor beta chain was recovered during a study of T cell changes during pregnancy in multiple sclerosis. TCRdb keeps only in-frame clones here, not all; method: immunoSEQ multiplex PCR. In the table there are some 140,000 clones, 95% to 98% of which are singletons. The CDR3 loop spans 13 amino acids. Germline CDR1 is SGDLS and CDR2 is YYNGEE. V dropped 2 bases and J dropped 5 bases, with 10 bases sitting between them. The TCR was taken from a female donor with multiple sclerosis, enrolled in a pregnancy study. The source was peripheral blood, collected after pregnancy. The V gene is TRBV9, the J gene TRBJ1-1; tentative D call: TRBD1 (5 bases). CDR3 sequence reads: CASSVGGETEAFF. The CDR3 DNA sequence: TGTGCCAGCAGCGTGGGGGGTGAAACTGAAGCTTTCTTT.